The entry below describes one T cell receptor (beta chain). Its specificity is not known. This entry comes from a study of identical twins. Study-wide results and limits: Among out-of-frame alpha sequences shared by twins, low generation probability occurred in excess.

MiXCR, run by TCRdb on the 5' RACE reads, gives a single entry per CDR3 protein. The sample lists 1.5 million or so distinct CDR3 sequences, around 33% occurring once. All of the donors were Caucasians in good health. Germline CDR1 MNHEY, CDR2 SMNVEV (reference sequence). CDR3 length: 14 residues. V was trimmed by 0 bases and J by 6 bases, leaving 9 bases between them. This chain links TRBV27 with TRBJ2-1; a weak D match, TRBD1 (5 bases). The sequenced sample was cord blood. The receptor comes from a newborn girl in good health. CDR3 loop: CASSLSRRANEQFF. For the CDR3, the DNA is TGTGCCAGCAGTTTATCACGCAGGGCCAATGAGCAGTTCTTC.